Sequencing of this T cell receptor (beta chain) was carried out in a study of blood T cell repertoires in COVID-19. Overall study: Samples of COVID-19 (acute and convalescent) were obtained from the United States, Italy and Spain. PBMCs, B-cell-depleted T cells, or T cells provided the cDNA or gDNA that made up the material.

In the original analysis: Scientists estimated how many nucleated cells there were by amplifying reference gene primers. Assay used: immunoSEQ multiplex PCR; TCRdb lists only in-frame clones, some missing. V and J calls and clone size come straight from that table; D and trimming were deduced from the DNA. The sample lists fewer than 250,000 clones; 80% to 90% were seen once. V lost 0 bases and J lost 4; bases outside the gene matches: 4. This CDR3 has 16 residues. CDR1 and CDR2 (germline): SGHRS, YFSETQ. Sequencing was performed on peripheral blood. The rearrangement uses TRBV5-1 and TRBJ1-6; 7 nucleotides align to TRBD1. This TCR derives from a man in his forties or fifties with acute or convalescent COVID-19. CDR3 sequence reads: CASSLVSGGYNSPLHF. CDR3 DNA: TGCGCCAGCAGCTTGGTATCAGGGGGGTATAATTCACCCCTCCACTTT.